The 12 T cell receptor beta chains below were found in one sample sequenced in a study of T cell responses to AZD1222 COVID-19 vaccine. Libraries were prepared by immunoSEQ multiplex PCR; TCRdb keeps only in-frame clonotypes and omits some of them. The data contain some 97,000 clones, approximately 90% of them seen just once; the ten biggest clones take up less than 20%. Material: peripheral blood, obtained on day 0 of AZD1222 vaccination. These receptors were taken from an adult in good health.

This clone was picked up a small number of times. The chain links TRBV5-6 to TRBJ2-3; no clear D. Germline V gene lookup returns CDR1 SGHDT and CDR2 YYEEEE. There are 16 residues in the CDR3. Deletions cut 2 bases from V and 2 bases from J, with 15 bases between. The CDR3 DNA reads as TGTGCCAGCAGCTTAAATCTCGGCTTCCTCACAGATACGCAGTATTTT. Amino acids: CASSLNLGFLTDTQYF.

This clone was observed a handful of times. The rearrangement uses TRBV6-5 and TRBJ1-2; D is ambiguous. The CDR3 is 13 residues long. V lost 2 bases, J lost 6 bases, and 10 bases lay in between. CDR1 is MNHEY and CDR2 is SVGAGI in the germline V gene. The CDR3 region is CASSYAWADGYTF. In DNA, the CDR3 is TGTGCCAGCAGTTACGCTTGGGCCGATGGCTACACCTTC.

This rearrangement joins TRBV7-9 to TRBJ1-3; TRBD1 is a possible D gene (5 bases). CDR1 and CDR2 (germline): SEHNR, FQNEAQ (reference sequence). The CDR3 runs to 16 residues. V lost 4 bases and J 3 bases, leaving 16 bases between the germline ends. The CDR3 DNA is TGTGCCAGCAGCTACCTTCCGGGGCAGGGTGGAAACACCATATATTTT. Its translation: CASSYLPGQGGNTIYF.

This clone was seen a single time. V is TRBV5-1 and J is TRBJ2-1, with 8 bases fitting TRBD2. The germline gives CDR1 SGHRS, CDR2 YFSETQ. This CDR3 spans 15 amino acids. The V segment lost 1 base and the J segment 6 bases; nucleotides outside the gene matches: 6. The CDR3 is CASSLSPREGNEQFF. The CDR3 DNA reads as TGCGCCAGCAGCTTGAGTCCCCGGGAGGGCAATGAGCAGTTCTTC. The variable domain in full, with the rest retrieved from reference TRBV5-1 and TRBJ2-1, is KAGVTQTPRYLIKTRGQQVTLSCSPISGHRSVSWYQQTPGQGLQFLFEYFSETQRNKGNFPGRFSGRQFSNSRSEMNVSTLELGDSALYLCASSLSPREGNEQFFGPGTRLTVL.

V is TRBV7-2 and J is TRBJ1-1; weak D call: TRBD1 (6 bases). The germline V gene encodes CDR1 SGHTA and CDR2 FQGNSA. The CDR3 totals 13 residues. With 5 bases removed from V and 8 bases from J, the gap between germline ends came to 15 bases. DNA for the CDR3: TGTGCCAGCAGCCCTTTCGTGAGGGGGGAAGCTTTCTTT. Encoded protein: CASSPFVRGEAFF.

The gene calls are TRBV2 and TRBJ1-1, with a weak D call TRBD1 (5 bases). V lost 2 bases, J lost 7 bases, and 11 bases lay in between. Per germline, CDR1 SNHLY and CDR2 FYNNEI. The CDR3 consists of 13 residues. CDR3 DNA: TGTGCCAGCAGTGAAAACGTTGGGGGTGAAGCTTTCTTT. Translation gives CASSENVGGEAFF.

The J gene is TRBJ2-7, the V gene TRBV29-1; either TRBD1 or TRBD2 may supply D (5 bases each). Germline CDR1 and CDR2: SQVTM and ANQGSEA. Trimming took off 5 bases at V and 2 bases at J, with 19 bases between the two ends. The CDR3 contains 15 residues. The CDR3 protein is CSVSAPGWGTYEQYF. CDR3 DNA sequence: TGCAGCGTTTCGGCCCCCGGATGGGGGACCTACGAGCAGTACTTC.

J is TRBJ2-3 and V is TRBV4-1; either TRBD1 or TRBD2 may supply D (5 bases each). This CDR3 region has 15 residues. V was trimmed by 0 bases and J by 6 bases, leaving 13 bases between them. The V gene's germline CDR1 is MGHRA and CDR2 YSYEKL. CDR3 coding DNA: TGCGCCAGCAGCCAAGAGACGGGGCTGCTGGATACGCAGTATTTT. It specifies CASSQETGLLDTQYF.

This clone was counted a few times. This chain uses TRBV27 with TRBJ2-7, with 11 bases lining up with TRBD2. With V trimmed by 5 bases and J by 0 bases, 3 bases remained unmatched. This CDR3 is built from 15 residues. Germline V gene lookup returns CDR1 MNHEY and CDR2 SMNVEV (reference sequence). The CDR3 bases are TGTGCCAGCAGTCTAGCGGGGGGATTCTCCTACGAGCAGTACTTC. The encoded protein is CASSLAGGFSYEQYF.

This chain joins TRBV28 and TRBJ1-4; no clear D. The V end lost 5 bases, the J end lost 1 base, and 5 bases lay between the germline ends. Germline loops: CDR1 MDHEN, CDR2 SYDVKM. This CDR3 is 13 amino acids long. CDR3: CASSLRTNEKLFF. For the CDR3, the DNA is TGTGCCAGCAGTCTGAGAACTAATGAAAAACTGTTTTTT.

This chain uses TRBV27 with TRBJ2-2; 11 bases align to TRBD2. The CDR3 is 18 residues long. J gave up 1 base and V 5 bases, and 9 bases lay outside the gene matches. Looked up from germline, CDR1 is MNHEY and CDR2 is SMNVEV (reference sequence). The DNA for the CDR3 is TGTGCCAGCAGTCGGGCAGGGACTAGCGGAGTGAACACCGGGGAGCTGTTTTTT. Translated: CASSRAGTSGVNTGELFF.

This clone was picked up one time. V gene TRBV9 combines with J gene TRBJ2-1; 7 positions agree with TRBD1. The CDR3 is made up of 16 amino acids. Germline trimming cut 0 bases from V and 3 bases from J; bases unmatched to any gene: 6. CDR1 SGDLS and CDR2 YYNGEE come from the germline V gene. The CDR3 DNA follows: TGTGCCAGCAGCGTAGAGGCAGGGGGAAGCTACAATGAGCAGTTCTTC. Translating gives CASSVEAGGSYNEQFF.